This paragraph covers one T cell receptor beta chain sequence. Its antigen is currently unknown. The study profiled TCR beta VDJ and CDR3 using genomic DNA as template. TCRdb recomputed calls from the reads with MiXCR, one row per CDR3 protein. The sample consists of 400,000 to 500,000 distinct CDR3 sequences, just under 70% of them appearing once. The CDR3 consists of 15 residues. The germline V gene has CDR1 WSHSY and CDR2 SAAADI. The data are from a study of CD8+CD57+ T cells in acquired aplastic anemia. About the study: Sorted CD4+ and CD8+ cells yielded about 3.1 ug of DNA on average.

The study's findings and limits: A significant difference in CD8+ Simpson's diversity between patients and controls was not found.

This clonotype was sampled from a human donor in good health, serving as a control. The source material was sorted CD4+, CD8+, or CD8+CD57+ T cells (not recorded which) from PBMCs. The chain couples TRBV10-2 to TRBJ1-1; D may correspond to TRBD1 or TRBD2 (5 bases each). The J call may be mistaken, given a closer DNA end match to TRBJ2-2. Here the CDR3 DNA reads TGCGCCAGCAGCCGGGGACGGACCTACACCACTGAGCTGTTTTTT. Translating gives CASSRGRTYTTELFF.